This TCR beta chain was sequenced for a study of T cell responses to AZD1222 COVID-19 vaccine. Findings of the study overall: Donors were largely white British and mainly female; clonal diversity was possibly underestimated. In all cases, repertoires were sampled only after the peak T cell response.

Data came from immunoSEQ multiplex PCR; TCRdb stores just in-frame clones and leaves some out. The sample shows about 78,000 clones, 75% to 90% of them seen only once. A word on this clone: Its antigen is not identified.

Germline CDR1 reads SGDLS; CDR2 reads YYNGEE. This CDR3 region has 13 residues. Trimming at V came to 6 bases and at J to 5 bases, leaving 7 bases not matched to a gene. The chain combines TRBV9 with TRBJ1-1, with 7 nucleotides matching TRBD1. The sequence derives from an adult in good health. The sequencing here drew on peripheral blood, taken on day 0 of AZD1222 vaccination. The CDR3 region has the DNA TGTGCCAGCACCCGGACAGGAACAACTGAAGCTTTCTTT. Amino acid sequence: CASTRTGTTEAFF.